This is a list of T cell receptor beta chains from one sample in a study of T cells in Graves' hyperthyroidism and ophthalmopathy. MiXCR was run by TCRdb on the multiplex PCR reads, yielding one entry per CDR3 protein. This table has some 50,000 distinct CDR3 sequences, 48% appearing once. The source material was blood. The receptors originated from a woman aged 50 to 60 with Graves' ophthalmopathy. Both conserved end residues are part of each CDR3. The D gene is left open where the match is weak. Clone size, where shown, is once, few, many, or a class for clones that have expanded.

TRBD2	TRBV6-5	TRBJ2-1	many	CASSPRLATYNEQFF	TGTGCCAGCAGCCCAAGACTAGCGACCTACAATGAGCAGTTCTTC
NA	TRBV2	TRBJ1-2	medium-sized	CASSVGQAVYGYTF	TGTGCCAGCAGTGTAGGGCAGGCGGTCTATGGCTACACCTTC
NA	TRBV20-1	TRBJ2-3	many	CSAKGRPDTDTQYF	TGCAGTGCTAAAGGGAGACCAGACACAGATACGCAGTATTTT
TRBD2	TRBV7-3	TRBJ2-1	many	CASSYSGLAEEQFF	TGTGCCAGCAGCTATTCGGGACTAGCAGAAGAGCAGTTCTTC
NA	TRBV7-2	TRBJ2-7	many	CASSLTFVRVPYEQYF	TGTGCCAGCAGCTTAACGTTTGTGCGGGTCCCCTACGAGCAGTACTTC
NA	TRBV20-1	TRBJ1-4	many	CSARAGTASEKLFF	TGCAGTGCTAGGGCCGGGACGGCTAGCGAAAAACTGTTTTTT
TRBD1	TRBV12-5	TRBJ2-3	many	CASGSGDRPTDTQYF	TGTGCTAGTGGTTCGGGGGACAGGCCCACAGATACGCAGTATTTT
NA	TRBV29-1	TRBJ2-2	many	CSSGAGSGGELFF	TGCAGCTCTGGGGCTGGCTCGGGCGGGGAGCTGTTTTTT
NA	TRBV5-1	TRBJ1-1	once	CASSSSQGATEAFF	TGCGCCAGCAGCTCGAGTCAGGGTGCCACGGAAGCTTTCTTT
NA	TRBV19	TRBJ1-2	many	CASSVAPGAANYGYTF	TGTGCCAGTAGTGTCGCCCCCGGGGCTGCTAACTATGGCTACACCTTC
NA	TRBV2	TRBJ1-5	NA	CASSAQTGISNQHF	TGTGCCAGCAGTGCCCAGACAGGTATCAGCAATCAGCATTTT
NA	TRBV5-1	TRBJ2-5	many	CASSLHRMGETQYF	TGCGCCAGCAGCTTACACAGGATGGGGGAGACCCAGTACTTC
TRBD1	TRBV29-1	TRBJ1-4	NA	CSSFGQGGEKLFF	TGCAGCAGCTTCGGACAGGGAGGTGAAAAACTGTTTTTT
NA	TRBV2	TRBJ1-2	NA	CASSEMRGVLGRYGYTF	TGTGCCAGCAGTGAGATGAGGGGAGTGTTGGGGAGGTATGGCTACACCTTC
TRBD2	TRBV5-1	TRBJ2-2	many	CASSSPPLAGITGELFF	TGCGCCAGCAGCTCCCCCCCACTAGCGGGGATCACCGGGGAGCTGTTTTTT
TRBD1	TRBV6-6	TRBJ2-3	many	CASSSKQGSTDTQYF	TGTGCCAGCAGTTCCAAACAGGGGAGCACAGATACGCAGTATTTT
NA	TRBV20-1	TRBJ2-7	many	CSARRQPNTYEQYF	TGCAGTGCTAGGCGCCAGCCAAATACCTACGAGCAGTACTTC
NA	TRBV4-3	TRBJ2-2	many	CASSNRGSGTGELFF	TGCGCCAGCAGTAACCGGGGCTCCGGCACCGGGGAGCTGTTTTTT
NA	TRBV11-2	TRBJ1-2	many	CASSLGGRGGGYTF	TGTGCCAGCAGCTTAGGGGGACGCGGGGGCGGCTACACCTTC
NA	TRBV19	TRBJ1-2	many	CASSRDRRYGYTF	TGTGCCAGTAGCCGGGACCGAAGATATGGCTACACCTTC
TRBD2	TRBV2	TRBJ2-3	medium-sized	CASGGLTKEDTQYF	TGTGCCAGCGGGGGACTAACCAAGGAGGATACGCAGTATTTT
TRBD1	TRBV20-1	TRBJ1-6	NA	CSAGQVNFSPPHF	TGCAGTGCCGGACAGGTTAACTTTTCACCCCCCCACTTT
TRBD1	TRBV10-3	TRBJ1-2	NA	CAISNLGQGGGYTF	TGTGCCATCAGTAATCTGGGACAGGGCGGTGGCTACACCTTC
NA	TRBV7-2	TRBJ2-5	NA	CASSLAEGAWEARYF	TGTGCCAGCAGCTTAGCAGAGGGGGCGTGGGAGGCCCGGTACTTC
TRBD1	TRBV19	TRBJ1-2	NA	CASSIPGQGLMGYTF	TGTGCCAGTAGTATCCCGGGACAGGGGCTCATGGGCTACACCTTC
NA	TRBV7-8	TRBJ1-1	NA	CASSLGPGNTEAFF	TGTGCCAGCAGCTTGGGGCCTGGAAACACTGAAGCTTTCTTT
NA	TRBV5-4	TRBJ1-5	many	CASSLGPKNQPQHF	TGTGCCAGCAGCTTGGGACCGAAAAATCAGCCCCAGCATTTT
NA	TRBV12-3/TRBV12-4	TRBJ1-5	many	CASSFNARISKNQPQHF	TGTGCCAGCAGTTTCAATGCCCGCATATCCAAGAATCAGCCCCAGCATTTT
NA	TRBV25-1	TRBJ2-1	NA	CASSHDYREQFF	TGTGCCAGCAGTCATGACTACCGGGAGCAGTTCTTC
TRBD2	TRBV7-2	TRBJ2-1	NA	CASRLTSGSYNEQFF	TGTGCCAGCAGACTGACTAGCGGGAGCTACAATGAGCAGTTCTTC
NA	TRBV5-5	TRBJ2-7	NA	CASSLAPGFGEYEQYF	TGTGCCAGCAGCTTGGCCCCGGGATTCGGGGAATACGAGCAGTACTTC
NA	TRBV2	TRBJ1-5	many	CASSEFGGEVNQPQHF	TGTGCCAGCAGTGAATTCGGGGGAGAGGTCAATCAGCCCCAGCATTTT
TRBD1	TRBV12-3/TRBV12-4	TRBJ2-5	NA	CASSLGTGMETQYF	TGTGCCAGCAGTTTGGGGACAGGGATGGAGACCCAGTACTTC
NA	TRBV4-1	TRBJ2-5	many	CASSQGASPETQYF	TGCGCCAGCAGCCAAGGGGCCAGCCCAGAGACCCAGTACTTC
NA	TRBV7-2	TRBJ2-3	many	CASGGDTDTQYF	TGTGCCAGCGGTGGAGACACAGATACGCAGTATTTT
NA	TRBV3-1	TRBJ1-6	many	CASSRTRQNSPLHF	TGTGCCAGCAGCCGGACCCGACAGAATTCACCCCTCCACTTT
TRBD1	TRBV2	TRBJ2-7	many	CAVYRGQNSYEQYF	TGTGCCGTCTACAGGGGGCAGAACTCCTACGAGCAGTACTTC
TRBD2	TRBV19	TRBJ2-3	NA	CASKEGGRAADTQYF	TGTGCCAGTAAGGAAGGCGGGAGGGCCGCAGATACGCAGTATTTT
TRBD2	TRBV20-1	TRBJ2-3	many	CSASFGSGPTDTQYF	TGCAGTGCTAGTTTTGGTAGCGGGCCGACAGATACGCAGTATTTT
NA	TRBV6-5	TRBJ2-7	NA	CARSGYEAYEQYF	TGTGCCAGATCAGGGTATGAGGCGTACGAGCAGTACTTC
TRBD2	TRBV29-1	TRBJ2-3	NA	CSPSGGAGPSDTQYF	TGCAGCCCCAGCGGGGGGGCGGGTCCGTCAGATACGCAGTATTTT
TRBD2	TRBV11-2	TRBJ2-2	many	CASSTPSASGRASTGELFF	TGTGCCAGCAGCACCCCGTCGGCTAGCGGGAGGGCCAGTACCGGGGAGCTGTTTTTT
TRBD1	TRBV2	TRBJ1-2	medium-sized	CASSEYRGNYGYTF	TGTGCCAGCAGTGAATACAGGGGGAACTATGGCTACACCTTC
NA	TRBV20-1	TRBJ2-1	many	CSATLAGGPLCQQFF	TGCAGTGCTACTTTAGCCGGGGGCCCCCTCTGTCAGCAGTTCTTC
TRBD2	TRBV5-5	TRBJ2-7	many	CASSLAGTTYEQYF	TGTGCCAGCAGCTTAGCGGGGACTACCTACGAGCAGTACTTC